Listed below are T cell receptor beta chains from one sample, sequenced in a study of T cells after yellow fever vaccination. TCRdb independently ran MiXCR on the 5' RACE reads; one entry per CDR3 protein. The sample lists hundreds of thousands of distinct CDR3 sequences, 9% to 15% occurring once. The source was PBMCs, collected on the day of the yellow fever booster vaccination. The receptors stem from a man aged 30-40 years who received the YFV17D yellow fever vaccine. Both conserved end residues are part of each CDR3. A D gene is named only where the DNA matches it firmly.

V: TRBV7-9; D: -; CDR3: CASSFPGTQQYF
V: TRBV20-1; D: TRBD1; CDR3: CSVSLGQFQETQYF
V: TRBV3-1; D: TRBD2; CDR3: CASSPRAGVATDTQYF
V: TRBV10-3; D: -; CDR3: CAISEPLRGSTDTQYF
V: TRBV15; D: -; CDR3: CATSRERDKFREQYF
V: TRBV6-5; D: TRBD2; CDR3: CASSYSLAASTDTQYF
V: TRBV5-1; D: -; CDR3: CASSWGPNLDTPLHF
V: TRBV12-3/TRBV12-4; D: -; CDR3: CASSQQGGNQPQHF
V: TRBV4-3; D: -; CDR3: CASSQASGSRGYTF
V: TRBV13; D: -; CDR3: CASSSQALHRELFF
V: TRBV6-6; D: -; CDR3: CASSYTTEAFF
V: TRBV11-1; D: TRBD2; CDR3: CASSIPGSGRVETQYF
V: TRBV7-2; D: -; CDR3: CASSSFSGPGETQYF